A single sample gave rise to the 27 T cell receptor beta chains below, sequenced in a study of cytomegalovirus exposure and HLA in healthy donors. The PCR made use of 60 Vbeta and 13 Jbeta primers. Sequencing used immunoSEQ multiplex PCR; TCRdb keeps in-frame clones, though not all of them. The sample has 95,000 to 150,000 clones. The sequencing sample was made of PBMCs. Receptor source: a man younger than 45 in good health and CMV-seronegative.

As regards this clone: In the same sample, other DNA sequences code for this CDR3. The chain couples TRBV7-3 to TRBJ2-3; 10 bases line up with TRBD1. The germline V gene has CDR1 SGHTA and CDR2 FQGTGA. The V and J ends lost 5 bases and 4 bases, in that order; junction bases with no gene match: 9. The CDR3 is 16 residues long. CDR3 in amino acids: CASSPGGQGNADTQYF. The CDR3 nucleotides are TGTGCCAGCAGCCCCGGGGGACAGGGGAACGCAGATACGCAGTATTTT. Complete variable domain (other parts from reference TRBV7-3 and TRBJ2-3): GAGVSQTPSNKVTEKGKYVELRCDPISGHTALYWYRQSLGQGPEFLIYFQGTGAADDSGLPNDRFFAVRPEGSVSTLKIQRTERGDSAVYLCASSPGGQGNADTQYFGPGTRLTVL.

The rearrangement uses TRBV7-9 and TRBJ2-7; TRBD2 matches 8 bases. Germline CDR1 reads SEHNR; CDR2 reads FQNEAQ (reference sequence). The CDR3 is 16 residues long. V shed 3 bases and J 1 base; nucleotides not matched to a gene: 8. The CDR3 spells CASSLYSGSDSYEQYF. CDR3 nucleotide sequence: TGTGCCAGCAGCTTGTACAGCGGGAGTGATTCCTACGAGCAGTACTTC.

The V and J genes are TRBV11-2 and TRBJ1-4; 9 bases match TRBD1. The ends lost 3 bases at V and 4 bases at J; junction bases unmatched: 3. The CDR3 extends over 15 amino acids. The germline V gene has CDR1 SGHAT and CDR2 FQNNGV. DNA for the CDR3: TGTGCCAGCAGCTTCGGACAGGGGTATAATGAAAAACTGTTTTTT. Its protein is CASSFGQGYNEKLFF.

The CDR3 loop is CASSLGALTGELFF. CDR3 coding DNA: TGCGCCAGCAGCTTGGGGGCGTTGACCGGGGAGCTGTTTTTT. V and J are TRBV5-1 and TRBJ2-2; D not certain. The CDR3 extends over 14 amino acids. V shed 0 bases and J shed 5 bases, with 8 bases lying between them. Germline CDR1 SGHRS, CDR2 YFSETQ.

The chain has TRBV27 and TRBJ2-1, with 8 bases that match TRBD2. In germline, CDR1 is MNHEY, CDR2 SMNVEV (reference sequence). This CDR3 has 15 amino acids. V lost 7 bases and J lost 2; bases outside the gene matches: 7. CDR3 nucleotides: TGTGCCAGCAACAGGCGCGGGGGGCCCTACAATGAGCAGTTCTTC. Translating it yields CASNRRGGPYNEQFF.

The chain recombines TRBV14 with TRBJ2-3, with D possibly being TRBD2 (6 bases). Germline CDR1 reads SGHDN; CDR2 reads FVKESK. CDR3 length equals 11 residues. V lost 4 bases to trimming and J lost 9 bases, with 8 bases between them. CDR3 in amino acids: CASSRGDTQYF. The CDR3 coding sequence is TGTGCCAGCAGCCGGGGGGACACGCAGTATTTT.

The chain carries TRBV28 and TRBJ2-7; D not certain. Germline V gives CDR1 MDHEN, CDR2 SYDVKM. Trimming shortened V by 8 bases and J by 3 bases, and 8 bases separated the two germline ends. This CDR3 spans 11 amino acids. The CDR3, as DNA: TGTGCCAGCCACTCATTCTACGAGCAGTACTTC. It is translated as CASHSFYEQYF.

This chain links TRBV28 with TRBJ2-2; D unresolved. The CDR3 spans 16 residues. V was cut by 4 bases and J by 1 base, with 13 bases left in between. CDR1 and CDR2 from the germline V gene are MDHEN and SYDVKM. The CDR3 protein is CASSSKSVENTGELFF. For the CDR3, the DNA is TGTGCCAGCAGTTCCAAATCGGTAGAGAACACCGGGGAGCTGTTTTTT.

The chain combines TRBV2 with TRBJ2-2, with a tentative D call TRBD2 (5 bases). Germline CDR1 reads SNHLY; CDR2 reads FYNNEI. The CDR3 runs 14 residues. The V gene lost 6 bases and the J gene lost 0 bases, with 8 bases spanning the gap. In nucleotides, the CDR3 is TGTGCCAGCAGGGAGGTGTCGAACACCGGGGAGCTGTTTTTT. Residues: CASREVSNTGELFF.

CDR3 DNA: TGTGCCAGCAGCATTCTACCGGGACAGGGGGCTGAGAATGAGCAGTTCTTC. Its protein is CASSILPGQGAENEQFF. The V and J genes are TRBV7-3 and TRBJ2-1; 12 bases line up with TRBD1. The CDR3 contains 17 residues. J gave up 7 bases and V 5 bases, and 12 bases lay outside the gene matches. Germline V gene data show CDR1 as SGHTA and CDR2 as FQGTGA.

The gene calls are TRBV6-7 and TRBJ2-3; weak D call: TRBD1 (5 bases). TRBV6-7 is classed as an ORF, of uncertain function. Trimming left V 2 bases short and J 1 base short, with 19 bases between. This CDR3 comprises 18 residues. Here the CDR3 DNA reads TGTGCCAGCAGTTACGATTCCGTCGACAGAGAGGGCACAGATACGCAGTATTTT. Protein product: CASSYDSVDREGTDTQYF.

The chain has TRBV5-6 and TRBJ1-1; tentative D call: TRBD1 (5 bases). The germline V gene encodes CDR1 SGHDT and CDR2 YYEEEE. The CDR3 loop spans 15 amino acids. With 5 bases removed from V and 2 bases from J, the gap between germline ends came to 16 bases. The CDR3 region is CASRFGGASNTEAFF. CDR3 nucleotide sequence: TGTGCCAGCAGGTTTGGAGGGGCCTCTAACACTGAAGCTTTCTTT.

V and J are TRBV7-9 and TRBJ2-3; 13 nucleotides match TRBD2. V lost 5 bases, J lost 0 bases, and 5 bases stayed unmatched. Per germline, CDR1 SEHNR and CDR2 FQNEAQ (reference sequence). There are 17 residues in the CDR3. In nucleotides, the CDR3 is TGTGCCAGCAGCCTCGGGACTAGCGGGACAAGCACAGATACGCAGTATTTT. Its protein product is CASSLGTSGTSTDTQYF. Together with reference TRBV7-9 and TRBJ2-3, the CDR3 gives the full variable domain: DTGVSQNPRHKITKRGQNVTFRCDPISEHNRLYWYRQTLGQGPEFLTYFQNEAQLEKSRLLSDRFSAERPKGSFSTLEIQRTEQGDSAMYLCASSLGTSGTSTDTQYFGPGTRLTVL.

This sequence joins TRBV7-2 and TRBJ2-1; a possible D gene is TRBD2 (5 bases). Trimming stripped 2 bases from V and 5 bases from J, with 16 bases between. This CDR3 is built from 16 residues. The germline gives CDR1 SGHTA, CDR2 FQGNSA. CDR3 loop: CASSLPGNSKNNEQFF. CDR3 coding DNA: TGTGCCAGCAGCTTACCGGGGAACTCTAAGAACAATGAGCAGTTCTTC.

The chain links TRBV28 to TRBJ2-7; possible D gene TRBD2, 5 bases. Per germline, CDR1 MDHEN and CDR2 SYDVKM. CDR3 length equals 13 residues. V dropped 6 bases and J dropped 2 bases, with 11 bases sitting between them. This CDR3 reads CASRLVSAYEQYF. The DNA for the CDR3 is TGTGCCAGCAGACTAGTGTCGGCCTACGAGCAGTACTTC.

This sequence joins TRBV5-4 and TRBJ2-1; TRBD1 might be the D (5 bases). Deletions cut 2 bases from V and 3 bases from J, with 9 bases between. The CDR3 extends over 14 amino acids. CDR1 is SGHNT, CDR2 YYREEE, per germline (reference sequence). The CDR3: CASSLGADYNEQFF. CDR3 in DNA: TGTGCCAGCAGCTTAGGGGCGGACTACAATGAGCAGTTCTTC. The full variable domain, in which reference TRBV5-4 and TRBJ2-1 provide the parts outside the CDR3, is ETGVTQSPTHLIKTRGQQVTLRCSSQSGHNTVSWYQQALGQGPQFIFQYYREEENGRGNFPPRFSGLQFPNYSSELNVNALELDDSALYLCASSLGADYNEQFFGPGTRLTVL.

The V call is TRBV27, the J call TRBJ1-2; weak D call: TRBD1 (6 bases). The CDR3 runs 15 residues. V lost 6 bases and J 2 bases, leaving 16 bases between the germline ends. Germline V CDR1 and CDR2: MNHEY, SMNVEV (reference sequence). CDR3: CASSSIGGPNYGYTF. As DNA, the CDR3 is TGTGCCAGCAGCTCTATCGGGGGGCCCAACTATGGCTACACCTTC.

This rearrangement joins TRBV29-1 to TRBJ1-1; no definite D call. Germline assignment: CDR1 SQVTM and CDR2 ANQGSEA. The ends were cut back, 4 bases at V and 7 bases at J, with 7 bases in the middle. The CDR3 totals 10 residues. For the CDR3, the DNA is TGCAGCGTTGGGTCCAGTGAAGCTTTCTTT. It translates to CSVGSSEAFF. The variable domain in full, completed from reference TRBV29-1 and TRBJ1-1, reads SAVISQKPSRDICQRGTSLTIQCQVDSQVTMMFWYRQQPGQSLTLIATANQGSEATYESGFVIDKFPISRPNLTFSTLTVSNMSPEDSSIYLCSVGSSEAFFGQGTRLTVV.

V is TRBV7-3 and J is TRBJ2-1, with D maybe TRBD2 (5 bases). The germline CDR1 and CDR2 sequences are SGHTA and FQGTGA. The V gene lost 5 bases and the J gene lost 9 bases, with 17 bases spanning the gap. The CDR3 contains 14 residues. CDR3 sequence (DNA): TGTGCCAGCAGCCACATACTAGGTTCGGGTGAGCAGTTCTTC. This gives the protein CASSHILGSGEQFF.

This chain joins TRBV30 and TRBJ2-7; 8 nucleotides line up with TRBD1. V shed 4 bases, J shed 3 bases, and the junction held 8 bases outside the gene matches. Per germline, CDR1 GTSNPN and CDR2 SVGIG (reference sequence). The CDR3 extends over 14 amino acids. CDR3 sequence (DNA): TGTGCCTGGACCGGGACAGGATCTATCTACGAGCAGTACTTC. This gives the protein CAWTGTGSIYEQYF.

The CDR3 coding sequence is TGTGCCAGCAGCCCACGGCTCGACAGGGCAACCTACGAGCAGTACTTC. Protein product: CASSPRLDRATYEQYF. This sequence joins TRBV7-2 and TRBJ2-7, with TRBD1 matching over 7 bases. Germline V lookup: CDR1 SGHTA, CDR2 FQGNSA. This CDR3 is 16 amino acids long. V lost 5 bases, J lost 2 bases, and 12 bases stayed unmatched.

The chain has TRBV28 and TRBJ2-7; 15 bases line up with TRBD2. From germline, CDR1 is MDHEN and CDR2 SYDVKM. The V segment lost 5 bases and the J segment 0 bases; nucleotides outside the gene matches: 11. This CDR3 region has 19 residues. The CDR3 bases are TGTGCCAGCAGTCCACCGGGACTAGCGGGAGGAAGGGACTCCTACGAGCAGTACTTC. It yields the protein CASSPPGLAGGRDSYEQYF. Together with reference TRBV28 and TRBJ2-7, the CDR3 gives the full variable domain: DVKVTQSSRYLVKRTGEKVFLECVQDMDHENMFWYRQDPGLGLRLIYFSYDVKMKEKGDIPEGYSVSREKKERFSLILESASTNQTSMYLCASSPPGLAGGRDSYEQYFGPGTRLTVT.

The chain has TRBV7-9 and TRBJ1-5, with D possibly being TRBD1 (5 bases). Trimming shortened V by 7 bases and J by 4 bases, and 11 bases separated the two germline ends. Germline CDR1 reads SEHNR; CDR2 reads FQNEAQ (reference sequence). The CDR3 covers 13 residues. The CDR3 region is CASTGEGNQPQHF. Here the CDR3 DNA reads TGTGCCAGCACCGGGGAGGGGAATCAGCCCCAGCATTTT. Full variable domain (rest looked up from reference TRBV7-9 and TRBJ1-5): DTGVSQNPRHKITKRGQNVTFRCDPISEHNRLYWYRQTLGQGPEFLTYFQNEAQLEKSRLLSDRFSAERPKGSFSTLEIQRTEQGDSAMYLCASTGEGNQPQHFGDGTRLSIL.

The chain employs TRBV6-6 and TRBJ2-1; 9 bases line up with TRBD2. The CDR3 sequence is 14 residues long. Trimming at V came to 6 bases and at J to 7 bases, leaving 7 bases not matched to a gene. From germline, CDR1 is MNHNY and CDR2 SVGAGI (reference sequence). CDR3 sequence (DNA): TGTGCCAGCAGCCCCCGTAGCGGGAGAAATGAGCAGTTCTTC. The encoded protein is CASSPRSGRNEQFF.

CDR3 nucleotide sequence: TGTGCCAGCGGCGGCGGCAATTGGAACACTGAAGCTTTCTTT. It specifies CASGGGNWNTEAFF. The chain carries TRBV2 and TRBJ1-1; no firm D call. Per germline, CDR1 SNHLY and CDR2 FYNNEI. Trimming left V 8 bases short and J 1 base short, with 14 bases between. This CDR3 spans 14 amino acids. Together with reference TRBV2 and TRBJ1-1, the CDR3 gives the full variable domain: EPEVTQTPSHQVTQMGQEVILRCVPISNHLYFYWYRQILGQKVEFLVSFYNNEISEKSEIFDDQFSVERPDGSNFTLKIRSTKLEDSAMYFCASGGGNWNTEAFFGQGTRLTVV.

CDR3 DNA sequence: TGCGCCAGCAGCAGGAGGGCCCTAGCGGAGCAAGAGACCCAGTACTTC. Its translation: CASSRRALAEQETQYF. The rearrangement links TRBV4-1 to TRBJ2-5; TRBD2 aligns across 7 bases. The germline CDR1 and CDR2 sequences are MGHRA and YSYEKL. This CDR3 is built from 16 residues. Trimming cost V 5 bases and J 2 bases; bases outside gene matches: 11.

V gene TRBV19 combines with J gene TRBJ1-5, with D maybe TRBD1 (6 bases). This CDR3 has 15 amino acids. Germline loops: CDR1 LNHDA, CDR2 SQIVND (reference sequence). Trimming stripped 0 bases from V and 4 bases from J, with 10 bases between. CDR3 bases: TGTGCCAGTAGTATAGACAGGGGCACTAATCAGCCCCAGCATTTT. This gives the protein CASSIDRGTNQPQHF.